Following are 2 T cell receptor beta chains from one sample sequenced in a study of T-cell reconstitution after alpha-beta-depleted transplantation in children. Preparation of the TCRbeta library involved a method that used unique molecular identifiers. One entry per CDR3 protein results from TCRdb running MiXCR on the PCR reads. This table holds about 300,000 distinct CDR3 sequences, around a tenth found once. The sample consisted of PBMCs, taken before TCRalphabeta/CD19-depleted stem cell transplant. These receptors originate from a boy in the first two years of life with acute myeloid leukemia, due to receive a stem cell transplant.

This clonotype was counted ten times or more. This chain links TRBV7-9 with TRBJ2-7, with TRBD2 matching 10 bases. Trimming cost V 1 base and J 5 bases; bases outside gene matches: 2. The CDR3 covers 14 residues. Germline V CDR1 and CDR2: SEHNR, FQNEAQ (reference sequence). Here the CDR3 reads CASSLGLAGDEQYF. The DNA for the CDR3 is TGTGCCAGCAGCTTAGGGCTAGCGGGAGACGAGCAGTACTTC.

Note on this clonotype: A much larger clonotype is one base distant, so this may be a read error. The V gene is TRBV19, the J gene TRBJ1-5; D not resolved. The CDR3 consists of 14 residues. CDR1 LNHDA and CDR2 SQIVND come from the germline V gene (reference sequence). Trimming stripped 10 bases from V and 3 bases from J, with 16 bases between. In nucleotides, the CDR3 is TGTGCCACTACCTTCCAGACGGACAATCAGCCCCAGCATTTT. Its protein product is CATTFQTDNQPQHF.